What follows describes a single TCR beta chain. These data come from a study of patients and donors after allogeneic stem cell transplantation. V lost 3 bases to trimming and J lost 0 bases, with 9 bases between them. The length of the CDR3 is 16 residues. Germline-derived CDR1 and CDR2 are LGHDT and YNNKEL (reference sequence). TCRdb fed the RT-PCR reads into MiXCR, producing one record per CDR3 protein. This table has about 410,000 distinct CDR3 sequences, about a sixth appearing once. V usage is TRBV3-1 and J usage is TRBJ2-6; no clear D. This receptor was taken from a human donor who was either an allogeneic HSCT recipient or a stem cell or donor lymphocyte infusion donor (not recorded which). It is not recorded whose cells these are; they may come from a transplant donor. Source material: blood, either unsorted or a sorted T cell fraction (not recorded which). In DNA, the CDR3 is TGTGCCAGCAGCCAGGGTGGCGGCTCTGGGGCCAACGTCCTGACTTTC. Its translation is CASSQGGGSGANVLTF.